This TCR beta chain was identified during a study of shared clonotypes between healthy human individuals. About the study: For every donor, three CD4 naive, three CD4 memory, two CD8 naive and one CD8 memory plates were used.

Per the germline V gene, CDR1 is LNHDA and CDR2 is SQIVND (reference sequence). V gave up 5 bases and J gave up 10 bases; unmatched junction bases: 0. The CDR3 totals 12 residues. This was a deep-level run. Each sorted subset replicate got 200 ng genomic DNA, 30,000 or so genomes. Assay: immunoSEQ multiplex PCR; the TCRdb copy retains only in-frame clones and omits some. The sample gives roughly 2.5 million clones, 85% to 95% of which show up once; roughly 0.14% is in the top ten. V usage is TRBV19 and J usage is TRBJ1-6; 9 bases are shared with TRBD1. The sequence was obtained from a man in his late teens or twenties in good health. The sample consisted of naive CD4+ T cells sorted from blood. Described subset: CD45RA+ positively selected. CDR3 protein: CASSGQGSPLHF. The DNA of the CDR3 is TGTGCCAGTAGTGGACAGGGGTCACCCCTCCACTTT.